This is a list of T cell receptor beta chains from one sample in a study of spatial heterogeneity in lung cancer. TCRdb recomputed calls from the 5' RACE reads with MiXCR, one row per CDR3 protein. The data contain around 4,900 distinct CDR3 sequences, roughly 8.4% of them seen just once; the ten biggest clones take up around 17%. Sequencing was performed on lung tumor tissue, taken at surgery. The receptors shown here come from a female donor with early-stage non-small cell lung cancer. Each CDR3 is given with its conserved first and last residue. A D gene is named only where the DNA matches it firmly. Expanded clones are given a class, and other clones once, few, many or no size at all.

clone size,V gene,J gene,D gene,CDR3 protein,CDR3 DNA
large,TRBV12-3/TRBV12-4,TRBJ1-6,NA,CASKATGPLYNSPLHF,TGTGCCAGCAAAGCTACAGGACCCCTCTATAATTCACCCCTCCACTTT
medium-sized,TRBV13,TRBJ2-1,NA,CASSIQRTEQFF,TGTGCCAGCAGCATTCAAAGGACTGAGCAGTTCTTC
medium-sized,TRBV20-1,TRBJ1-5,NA,CSARSLLDSGRGQPQHF,TGCAGTGCTAGATCACTACTAGATTCAGGGCGGGGACAGCCCCAGCATTTT
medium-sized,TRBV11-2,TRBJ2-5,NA,CASSLSGRESETQYF,TGTGCCAGCAGCTTATCTGGCAGGGAGTCAGAGACCCAGTACTTC
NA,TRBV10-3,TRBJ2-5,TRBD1,CAISRTGGETQYF,TGTGCCATCAGTAGGACAGGGGGAGAGACCCAGTACTTC
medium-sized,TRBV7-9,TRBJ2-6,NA,CASSSFSRGSGANVLTF,TGTGCCAGCAGCTCCTTTAGTAGGGGATCTGGGGCCAACGTCCTGACTTTC
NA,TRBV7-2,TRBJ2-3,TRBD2,CASSLESGGSPQYF,TGTGCCAGCAGCTTAGAGAGCGGGGGGTCCCCGCAGTATTTT
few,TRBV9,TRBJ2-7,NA,CASSVGPSYEQYF,TGTGCCAGCAGCGTAGGCCCATCCTACGAGCAGTACTTC
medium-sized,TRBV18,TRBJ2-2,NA,CASSHAGWTGELFF,TGTGCCAGCTCACACGCCGGGTGGACCGGGGAGCTGTTTTTT
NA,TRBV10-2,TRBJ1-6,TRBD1,CASLPGGSYNSPLHF,TGCGCCAGCCTCCCAGGGGGCTCCTATAATTCACCCCTCCACTTT
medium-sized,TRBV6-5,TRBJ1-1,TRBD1,CASTSPGGYSEAFF,TGTGCCAGCACATCCCCAGGGGGCTACTCTGAAGCTTTCTTT
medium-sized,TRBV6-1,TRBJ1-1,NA,CASSELKRHGAFF,TGTGCCAGCAGTGAATTGAAAAGGCACGGAGCTTTCTTT
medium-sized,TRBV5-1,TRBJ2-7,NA,CASSVGTRGEQYF,TGCGCCAGCAGCGTCGGGACCCGGGGCGAGCAGTACTTC
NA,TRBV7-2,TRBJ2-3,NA,CASSEMGGQGRGLSTDTQYF,TGTGCCAGCAGCGAGATGGGGGGCCAGGGCCGTGGCCTTAGCACAGATACGCAGTATTTT
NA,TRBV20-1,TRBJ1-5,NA,CSARTSNQPQHF,TGCAGTGCTAGGACGAGCAATCAGCCCCAGCATTTT
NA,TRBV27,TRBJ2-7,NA,CASSLSGGYLYEQYF,TGTGCCAGCAGTTTATCTGGGGGGTATCTGTACGAGCAGTACTTC
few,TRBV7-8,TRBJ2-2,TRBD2,CASSLGAASGGTEELFF,TGTGCCAGCAGCTTAGGTGCGGCTAGCGGGGGGACCGAGGAGCTGTTTTTT
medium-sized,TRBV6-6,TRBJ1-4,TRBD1,CASSSSKGAESTNEKLFF,TGTGCCAGCAGTTCGAGTAAGGGGGCAGAGTCAACTAATGAAAAACTGTTTTTT
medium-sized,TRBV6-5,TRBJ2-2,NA,CASSYVGQGTGELFF,TGTGCCAGCAGTTACGTGGGGCAGGGCACCGGGGAGCTGTTTTTT
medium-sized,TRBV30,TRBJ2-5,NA,CAWSAKPGGNFQETQYF,TGTGCCTGGAGTGCGAAACCGGGGGGCAACTTTCAAGAGACCCAGTACTTC
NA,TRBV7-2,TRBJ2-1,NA,CASSLGGSSSYNEQFF,TGTGCCAGCAGCTTAGGAGGCTCGAGCTCCTACAATGAGCAGTTCTTC
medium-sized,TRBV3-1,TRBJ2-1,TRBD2,CASSQPRMTSGGGNEQFF,TGTGCCAGCAGCCAACCCCGGATGACTAGCGGGGGGGGTAATGAGCAGTTCTTC
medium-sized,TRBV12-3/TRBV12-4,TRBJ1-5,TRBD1,CASSFTGGINQPQHF,TGTGCCAGCAGTTTTACAGGGGGTATCAATCAGCCCCAGCATTTT
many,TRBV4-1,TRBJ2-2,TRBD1,CASSQTMDRAGNTGELFF,TGCGCCAGCAGCCAAACCATGGACAGGGCAGGAAACACCGGGGAGCTGTTTTTT
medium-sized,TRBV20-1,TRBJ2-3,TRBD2,CSAPPLAGLTDTQYF,TGCAGTGCCCCCCCTCTAGCGGGGCTCACAGATACGCAGTATTTT
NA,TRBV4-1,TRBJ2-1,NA,CASSQGRQSPYNEQFF,TGCGCCAGCAGCCAAGGCCGCCAGAGCCCCTACAATGAGCAGTTCTTC
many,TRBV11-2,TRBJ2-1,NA,CASSLGWNNEQFF,TGTGCCAGCAGCTTAGGTTGGAACAATGAGCAGTTCTTC
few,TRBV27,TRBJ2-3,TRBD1,CASRRQGSSTDTQYF,TGTGCCAGCAGGAGACAGGGATCTAGCACAGATACGCAGTATTTT
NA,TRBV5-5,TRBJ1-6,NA,CASSLVLMSSYNSPLHF,TGTGCCAGCAGCTTGGTCCTCATGAGCTCCTATAATTCACCCCTCCACTTT
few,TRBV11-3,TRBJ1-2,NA,CASSLNTNYGYTF,TGTGCCAGCAGCTTAAACACTAACTATGGCTACACCTTC
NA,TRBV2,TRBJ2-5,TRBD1,CASSRDSQETQYF,TGTGCCAGCAGTCGGGACAGTCAAGAGACCCAGTACTTC
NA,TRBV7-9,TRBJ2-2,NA,CATFPGGELFF,TGTGCCACCTTCCCTGGCGGGGAGCTGTTTTTT
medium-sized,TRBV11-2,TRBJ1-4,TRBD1,CASSLAGGAGEKLFF,TGTGCCAGCAGCTTAGCAGGGGGCGCGGGTGAAAAACTGTTTTTT
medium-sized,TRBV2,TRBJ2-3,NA,CASSELGNTDTQYF,TGTGCCAGCAGTGAACTGGGAAACACAGATACGCAGTATTTT
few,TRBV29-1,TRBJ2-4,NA,CSARPGEGNIQYF,TGCAGCGCCCGTCCAGGGGAGGGAAACATTCAGTACTTC
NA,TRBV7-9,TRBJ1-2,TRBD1,CASSFGTGADGYTF,TGTGCCAGCAGCTTCGGGACAGGGGCAGATGGCTACACCTTC
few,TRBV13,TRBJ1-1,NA,CASGFAGAEAFF,TGTGCCAGCGGTTTCGCAGGGGCGGAGGCTTTCTTT
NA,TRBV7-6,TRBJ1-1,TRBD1,CASSQRQGAANTEAFF,TGTGCCAGCAGCCAACGACAGGGGGCGGCGAACACTGAAGCTTTCTTT
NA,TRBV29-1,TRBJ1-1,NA,CSVRFVGDTAAFF,TGCAGCGTTCGGTTTGTGGGGGACACCGCAGCTTTCTTT
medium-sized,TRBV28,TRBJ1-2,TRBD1,CASSPPGQGFSYTF,TGTGCCAGCAGTCCCCCTGGACAGGGTTTTAGCTACACCTTC
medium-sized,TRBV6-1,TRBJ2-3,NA,CASSYRPKTDTQYF,TGTGCCAGCAGTTACAGGCCTAAGACAGATACGCAGTATTTT
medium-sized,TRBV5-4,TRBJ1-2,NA,CASSTGQNYGYTF,TGTGCCAGCAGCACCGGACAGAACTATGGCTACACCTTC
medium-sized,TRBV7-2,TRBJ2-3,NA,CASRRGAASTDTQYF,TGTGCCAGCAGACGGGGGGCGGCAAGCACAGATACGCAGTATTTT
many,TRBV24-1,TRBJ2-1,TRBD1,CATSPGPGQGLTNEQFF,TGTGCCACCAGTCCCGGGCCGGGACAGGGGCTTACTAATGAGCAGTTCTTC
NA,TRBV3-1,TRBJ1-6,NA,CASSPRLSYNSPLHF,TGTGCCAGCAGCCCACGTCTCTCCTATAATTCACCCCTCCACTTT
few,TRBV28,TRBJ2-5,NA,CASSEQGPYTQYF,TGTGCCAGCAGTGAACAAGGCCCCTATACCCAGTACTTC
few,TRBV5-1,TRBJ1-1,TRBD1,CASSRNRGANTEAFF,TGCGCCAGCAGTAGAAACAGGGGGGCGAACACTGAAGCTTTCTTT
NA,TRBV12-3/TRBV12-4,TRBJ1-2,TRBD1,CASSYPRTGQEGYTF,TGTGCCAGCAGTTATCCTCGGACAGGGCAAGAAGGCTACACCTTC
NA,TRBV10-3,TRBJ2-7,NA,CAIKGQGYEQYF,TGTGCCATCAAGGGCCAGGGCTACGAGCAGTACTTC
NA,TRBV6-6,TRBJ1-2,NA,CASSYIQGNYGYTF,TGTGCCAGCAGTTACATACAGGGCAACTATGGCTACACCTTC
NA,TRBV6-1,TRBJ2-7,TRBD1,CASSERGQGSYEQYF,TGTGCCAGCAGTGAAAGGGGACAGGGTAGCTACGAGCAGTACTTC
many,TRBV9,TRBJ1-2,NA,CASSVVGDGEKHTF,TGTGCCAGCAGCGTAGTCGGAGACGGAGAGAAGCACACCTTC
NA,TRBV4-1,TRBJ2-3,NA,CASSQVWGGRSDTQYF,TGCGCCAGCAGCCAAGTGTGGGGGGGGCGGTCAGATACGCAGTATTTT
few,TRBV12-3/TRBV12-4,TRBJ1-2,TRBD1,CASSTTGGTYYGYTF,TGTGCCAGCAGCACGACAGGGGGAACTTACTATGGCTACACCTTC
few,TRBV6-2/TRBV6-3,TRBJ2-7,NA,CASRTPEVIYEQYF,TGTGCCAGCAGAACCCCGGAAGTTATCTACGAGCAGTACTTC
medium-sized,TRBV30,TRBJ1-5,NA,CAWGRGRNQPQHF,TGTGCCTGGGGCCGGGGGCGGAATCAGCCCCAGCATTTT
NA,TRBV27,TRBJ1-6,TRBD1,CASSLSGQGWTPLHF,TGTGCCAGCAGTTTAAGCGGACAGGGGTGGACACCCCTCCACTTT
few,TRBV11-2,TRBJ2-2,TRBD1,CASSLRQGATGELFF,TGTGCCAGCAGCTTAAGACAGGGGGCCACCGGGGAGCTGTTTTTT
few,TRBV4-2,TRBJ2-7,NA,CASSQDLQEYEQYF,TGTGCCAGCAGCCAAGATCTGCAGGAATACGAGCAGTACTTC